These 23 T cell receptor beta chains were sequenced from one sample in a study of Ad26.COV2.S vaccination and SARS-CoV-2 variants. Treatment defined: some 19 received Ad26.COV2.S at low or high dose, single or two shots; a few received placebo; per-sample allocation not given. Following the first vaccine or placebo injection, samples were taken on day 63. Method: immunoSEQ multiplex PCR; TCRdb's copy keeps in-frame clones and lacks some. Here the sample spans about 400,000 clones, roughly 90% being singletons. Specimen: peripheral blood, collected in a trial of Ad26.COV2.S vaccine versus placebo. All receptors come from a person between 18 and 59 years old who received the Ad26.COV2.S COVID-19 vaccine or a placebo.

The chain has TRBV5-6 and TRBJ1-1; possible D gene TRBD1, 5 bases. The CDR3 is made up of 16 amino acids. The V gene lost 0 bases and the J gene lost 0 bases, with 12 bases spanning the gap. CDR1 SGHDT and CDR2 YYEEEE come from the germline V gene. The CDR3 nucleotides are TGTGCCAGCAGCTTGGTGGCAGGGTCCATGAACACTGAAGCTTTCTTT. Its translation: CASSLVAGSMNTEAFF.

Written as DNA, the CDR3 is TGTGCCAGCACCATTGCAGGGGGCGATGGCTACACCTTC. This sequence encodes CASTIAGGDGYTF. The chain links TRBV28 to TRBJ1-2, with TRBD1 identical over 8 bases. The CDR3 consists of 13 residues. Trimming cost V 7 bases and J 6 bases; bases outside gene matches: 7. Germline V gene data show CDR1 as MDHEN and CDR2 as SYDVKM.

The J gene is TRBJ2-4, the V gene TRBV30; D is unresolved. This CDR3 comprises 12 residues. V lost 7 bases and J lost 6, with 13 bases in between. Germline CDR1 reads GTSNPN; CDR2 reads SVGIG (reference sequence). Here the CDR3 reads CAYAGNPNIQYF. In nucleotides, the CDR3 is TGTGCCTACGCAGGAAATCCAAACATTCAGTACTTC.

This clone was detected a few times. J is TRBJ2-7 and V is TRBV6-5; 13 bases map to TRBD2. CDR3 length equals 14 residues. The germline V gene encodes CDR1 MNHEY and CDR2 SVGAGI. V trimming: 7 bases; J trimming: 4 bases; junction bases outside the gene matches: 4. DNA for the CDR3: TGTGCCAGCACGCGGACTAGCGGGAGTTACGAGCAGTACTTC. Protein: CASTRTSGSYEQYF.

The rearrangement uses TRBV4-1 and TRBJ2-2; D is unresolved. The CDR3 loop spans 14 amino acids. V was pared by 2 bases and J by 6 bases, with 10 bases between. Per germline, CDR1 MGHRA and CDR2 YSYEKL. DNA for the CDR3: TGCGCCAGCAGCCAAAGTAGTCATCCCGGGGAGCTGTTTTTT. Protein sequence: CASSQSSHPGELFF.

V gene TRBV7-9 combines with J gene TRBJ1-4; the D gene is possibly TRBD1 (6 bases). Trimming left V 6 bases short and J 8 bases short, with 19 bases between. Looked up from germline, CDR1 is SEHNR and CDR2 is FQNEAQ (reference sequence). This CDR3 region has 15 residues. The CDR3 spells CASRDPTGISEKLFF. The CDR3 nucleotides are TGTGCCAGCAGGGACCCTACAGGGATTTCCGAAAAACTGTTTTTT.

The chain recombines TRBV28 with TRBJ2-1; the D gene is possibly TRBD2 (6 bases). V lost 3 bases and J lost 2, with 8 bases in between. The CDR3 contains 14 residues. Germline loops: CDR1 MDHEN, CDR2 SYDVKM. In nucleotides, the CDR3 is TGTGCCAGCAGTTTCGGCGGGGCCTACAATGAGCAGTTCTTC. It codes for CASSFGGAYNEQFF.

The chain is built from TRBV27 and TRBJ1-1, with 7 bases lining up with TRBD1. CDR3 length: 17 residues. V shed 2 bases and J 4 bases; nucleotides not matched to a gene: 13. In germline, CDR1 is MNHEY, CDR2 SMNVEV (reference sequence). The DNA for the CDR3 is TGTGCCAGCAGTTTAGTAGGGAGGCAGGGGGTGACCACTGAAGCTTTCTTT. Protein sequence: CASSLVGRQGVTTEAFF.

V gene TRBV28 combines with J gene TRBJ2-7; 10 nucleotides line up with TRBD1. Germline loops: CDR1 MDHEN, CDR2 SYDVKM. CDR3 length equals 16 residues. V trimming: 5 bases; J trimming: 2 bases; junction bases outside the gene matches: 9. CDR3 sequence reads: CASSTGGTGAAYEQYF. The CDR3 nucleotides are TGTGCCAGCAGTACGGGGGGGACAGGGGCGGCCTACGAGCAGTACTTC.

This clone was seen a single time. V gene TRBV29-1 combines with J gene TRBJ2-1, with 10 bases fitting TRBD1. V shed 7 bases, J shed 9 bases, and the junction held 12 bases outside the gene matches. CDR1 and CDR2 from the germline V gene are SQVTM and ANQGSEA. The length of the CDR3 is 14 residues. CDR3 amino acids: CSAAGTGVYGEQFF. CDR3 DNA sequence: TGCAGCGCCGCCGGGACAGGGGTATATGGTGAGCAGTTCTTC.

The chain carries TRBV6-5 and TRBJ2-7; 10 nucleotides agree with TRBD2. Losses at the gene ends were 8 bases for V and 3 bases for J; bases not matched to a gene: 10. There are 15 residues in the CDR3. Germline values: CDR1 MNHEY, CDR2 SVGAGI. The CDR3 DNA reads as TGTGCCAGCGGCTATGGACTAGCGGTTGGCTACGAGCAGTACTTC. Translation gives CASGYGLAVGYEQYF.

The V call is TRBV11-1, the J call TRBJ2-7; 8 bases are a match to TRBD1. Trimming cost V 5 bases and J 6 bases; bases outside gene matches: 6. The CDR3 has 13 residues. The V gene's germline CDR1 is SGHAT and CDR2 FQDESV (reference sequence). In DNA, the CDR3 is TGTGCCAGCAGCCCTGGACAGGGCGCCGAGCAGTACTTC. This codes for CASSPGQGAEQYF. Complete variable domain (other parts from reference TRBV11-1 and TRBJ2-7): EAEVAQSPRYKITEKSQAVAFWCDPISGHATLYWYRQILGQGPELLVQFQDESVVDDSQLPKDRFSAERLKGVDSTLKIQPAELGDSAMYLCASSPGQGAEQYFGPGTRLTVT.

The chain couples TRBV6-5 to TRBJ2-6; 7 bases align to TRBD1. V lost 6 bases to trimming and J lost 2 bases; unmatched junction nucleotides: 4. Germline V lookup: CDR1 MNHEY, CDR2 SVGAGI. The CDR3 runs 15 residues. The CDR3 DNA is TGTGCCAGCAGACCCACAGGGGCTGGGGCCAACGTCCTGACTTTC. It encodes CASRPTGAGANVLTF.

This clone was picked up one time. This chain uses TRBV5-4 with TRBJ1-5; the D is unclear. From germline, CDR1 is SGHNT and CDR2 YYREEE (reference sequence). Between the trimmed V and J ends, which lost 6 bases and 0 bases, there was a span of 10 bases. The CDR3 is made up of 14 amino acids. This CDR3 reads CASKSAGSNQPQHF. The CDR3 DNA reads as TGTGCCAGCAAATCGGCGGGTAGCAATCAGCCCCAGCATTTT.

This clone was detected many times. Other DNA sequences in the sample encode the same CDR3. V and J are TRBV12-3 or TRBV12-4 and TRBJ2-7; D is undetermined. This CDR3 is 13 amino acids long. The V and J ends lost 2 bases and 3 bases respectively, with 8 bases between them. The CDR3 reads CASSLSLGYEQYF. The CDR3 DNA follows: TGTGCCAGCAGTTTATCGCTGGGCTACGAGCAGTACTTC.

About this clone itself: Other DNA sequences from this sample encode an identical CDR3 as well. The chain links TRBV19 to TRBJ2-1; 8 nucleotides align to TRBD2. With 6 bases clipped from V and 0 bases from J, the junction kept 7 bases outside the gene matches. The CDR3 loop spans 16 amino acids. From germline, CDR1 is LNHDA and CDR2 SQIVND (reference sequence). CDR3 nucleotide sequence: TGTGCCAGTAGCATTACTAGCGGAGGCTCCTACAATGAGCAGTTCTTC. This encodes CASSITSGGSYNEQFF.

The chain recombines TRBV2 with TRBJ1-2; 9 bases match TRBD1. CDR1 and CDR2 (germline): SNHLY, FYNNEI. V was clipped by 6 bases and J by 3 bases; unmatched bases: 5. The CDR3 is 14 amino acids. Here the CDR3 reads CASSRDRDHYGYTF. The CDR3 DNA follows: TGTGCCAGCAGCCGGGACAGGGACCACTATGGCTACACCTTC.

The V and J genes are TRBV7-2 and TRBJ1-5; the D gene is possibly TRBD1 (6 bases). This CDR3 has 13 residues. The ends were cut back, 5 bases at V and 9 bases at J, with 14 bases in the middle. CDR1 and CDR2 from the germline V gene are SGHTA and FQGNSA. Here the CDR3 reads CASSIRGPGPQHF. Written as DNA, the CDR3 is TGTGCCAGCAGCATCAGGGGACCGGGGCCCCAGCATTTT.

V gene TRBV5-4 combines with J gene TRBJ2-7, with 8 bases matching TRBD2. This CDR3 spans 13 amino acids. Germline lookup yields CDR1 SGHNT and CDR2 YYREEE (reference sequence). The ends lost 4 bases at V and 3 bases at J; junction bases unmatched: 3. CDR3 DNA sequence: TGTGCCAGCAGCGCCCGGGGGGGCTACGAGCAGTACTTC. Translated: CASSARGGYEQYF. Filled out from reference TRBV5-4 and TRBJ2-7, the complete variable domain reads ETGVTQSPTHLIKTRGQQVTLRCSSQSGHNTVSWYQQALGQGPQFIFQYYREEENGRGNFPPRFSGLQFPNYSSELNVNALELDDSALYLCASSARGGYEQYFGPGTRLTVT.

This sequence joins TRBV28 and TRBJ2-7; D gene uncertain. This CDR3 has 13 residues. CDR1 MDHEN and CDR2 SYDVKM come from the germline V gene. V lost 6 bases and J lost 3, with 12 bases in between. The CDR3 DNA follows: TGTGCCAGCAGCCCCCCGGCCTTCTACGAGCAGTACTTC. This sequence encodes CASSPPAFYEQYF.

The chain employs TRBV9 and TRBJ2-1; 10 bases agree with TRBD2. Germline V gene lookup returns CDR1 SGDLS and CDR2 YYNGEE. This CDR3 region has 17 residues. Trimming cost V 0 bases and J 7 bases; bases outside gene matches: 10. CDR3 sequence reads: CASSVDHLAGVRNEQFF. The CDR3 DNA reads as TGTGCCAGCAGCGTAGATCACCTAGCGGGAGTACGGAATGAGCAGTTCTTC. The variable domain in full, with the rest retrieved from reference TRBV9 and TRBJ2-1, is DSGVTQTPKHLITATGQRVTLRCSPRSGDLSVYWYQQSLDQGLQFLIQYYNGEERAKGNILERFSAQQFPDLHSELNLSSLELGDSALYFCASSVDHLAGVRNEQFFGPGTRLTVL.

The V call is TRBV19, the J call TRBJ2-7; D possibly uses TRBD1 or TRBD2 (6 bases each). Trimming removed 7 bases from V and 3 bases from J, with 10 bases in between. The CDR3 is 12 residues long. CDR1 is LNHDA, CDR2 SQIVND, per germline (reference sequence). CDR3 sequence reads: CASIRGDYEQYF. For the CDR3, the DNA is TGTGCCAGTATTAGGGGGGACTACGAGCAGTACTTC.

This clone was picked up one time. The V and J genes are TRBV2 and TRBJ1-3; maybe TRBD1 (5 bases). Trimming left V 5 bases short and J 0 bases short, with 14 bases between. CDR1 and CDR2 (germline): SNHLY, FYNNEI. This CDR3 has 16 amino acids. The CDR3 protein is CASSLDSTYSGNTIYF. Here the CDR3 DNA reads TGTGCCAGCAGTTTAGACAGCACTTACTCTGGAAACACCATATATTTT.